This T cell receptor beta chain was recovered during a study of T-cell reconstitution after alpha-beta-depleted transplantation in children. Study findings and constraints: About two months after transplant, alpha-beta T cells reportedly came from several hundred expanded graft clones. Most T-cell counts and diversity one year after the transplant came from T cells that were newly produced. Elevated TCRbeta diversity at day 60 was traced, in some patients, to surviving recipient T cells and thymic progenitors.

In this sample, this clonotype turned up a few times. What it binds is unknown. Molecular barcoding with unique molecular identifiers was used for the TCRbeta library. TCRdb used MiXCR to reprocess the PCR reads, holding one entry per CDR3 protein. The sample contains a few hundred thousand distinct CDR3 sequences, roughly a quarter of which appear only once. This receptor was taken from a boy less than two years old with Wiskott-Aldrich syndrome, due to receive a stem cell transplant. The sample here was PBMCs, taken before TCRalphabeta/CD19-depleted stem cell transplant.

CDR3 amino acids: CASSSSAGTDTQYF. The CDR3 coding sequence is TGTGCCAGCAGCTCCTCCGCGGGCACAGATACGCAGTATTTT. The J gene is TRBJ2-3, the V gene TRBV3-1; D is undetermined. Trimming cost V 5 bases and J 1 base, with 10 bases left between them. This CDR3 is built from 14 residues. In germline, CDR1 is LGHDT, CDR2 YNNKEL (reference sequence).